This is a list of T cell receptor beta chains from one sample in a study of CD8+CD57+ T cells in acquired aplastic anemia. TCRdb redid the calling of the reads with MiXCR, one entry per CDR3 protein. Of 150,000 to 200,000 distinct CDR3 sequences in the sample, over 40% were seen once. The sample consisted of sorted CD4+, CD8+, or CD8+CD57+ T cells (not recorded which) from PBMCs. The origin of the receptors is a human donor with aplastic anemia. CDR3s include the opening cysteine and the closing phenylalanine or tryptophan. D genes are given only for firm matches.

v_gene	d_gene	j_gene	CDR3aa
TRBV10-2	NA	TRBJ1-4	CASSGTDTEKLFF
TRBV7-2	NA	TRBJ1-6	CASRPPRNSPLHF
TRBV24-1	NA	TRBJ2-2	CATDGGQRTGELFF
TRBV24-1	NA	TRBJ2-3	CATSVPPSDTQYF
TRBV5-1	TRBD2	TRBJ2-1	CASSFGGGANNEQFF
TRBV19	NA	TRBJ1-4	CASSMGRGRGEKLFF
TRBV19	TRBD1	TRBJ1-1	CASRGDRGTNTEAFF
TRBV20-1	TRBD1	TRBJ1-6	CSATKTGTKFKPLHF
TRBV7-2	NA	TRBJ1-6	CASSPPGGTPLHF
TRBV10-3	NA	TRBJ2-5	CAISDTLAPQETQYF
TRBV4-2	NA	TRBJ2-2	CASSQFDPGQTNTGELFF
TRBV9	NA	TRBJ2-7	CASSVATGAGAYEQYF
TRBV19	NA	TRBJ2-7	CASSTKWAGRYEQYF
TRBV19	NA	TRBJ1-5	CASSVGIQPQHF
TRBV6-1	NA	TRBJ1-5	CASSGTIDQPQHF
TRBV5-1	TRBD2	TRBJ2-3	CASSWTSATQYF
TRBV20-1	NA	TRBJ1-5	CSARGGDTNQPQHF
TRBV6-5	TRBD1	TRBJ1-1	CASSSQYLTGDTEAFF
TRBV20-1	NA	TRBJ2-7	CSASVLSRGRAEQYF
TRBV6-2/TRBV6-3	NA	TRBJ1-5	CASSWGSFQPQHF
TRBV24-1	NA	TRBJ1-1	CATSDYQGRAFF
TRBV4-3	NA	TRBJ1-2	CASSQDVGLQGYTF
TRBV12-3/TRBV12-4	TRBD1	TRBJ1-1	CASSYPTGDTEAFF
TRBV15	NA	TRBJ1-6	CATSSGPYNSPPHF
TRBV2	NA	TRBJ1-3	CASIKTGNTIYF
TRBV5-1	TRBD2	TRBJ2-3	CASSGLAGGINTRYF
TRBV20-1	NA	TRBJ1-3	CSAKHRGRGNTIYF
TRBV2	TRBD2	TRBJ2-7	CASRRGASGSYEQYF
TRBV4-1	NA	TRBJ2-7	CASSQVSTYEQYF
TRBV25-1	TRBD1	TRBJ1-2	CASSRRDRGFGYTF
TRBV24-1	TRBD1	TRBJ2-2	CATSDPGTGVGELFF
TRBV12-3/TRBV12-4	NA	TRBJ2-5	CASSFSGETQYF
TRBV9	NA	TRBJ2-5	CASSVGLGGQETQYF
TRBV12-3/TRBV12-4	TRBD1	TRBJ2-1	CASSLPQGYNEQFF
TRBV20-1	NA	TRBJ2-3	CSARDNPTQYF
TRBV20-1	NA	TRBJ2-1	CSATGHSLAYNEQFF
TRBV15	NA	TRBJ1-6	CATSRASGTGNSPLHF
TRBV20-1	TRBD2	TRBJ2-1	CSACGTSGPSYNEQFF
TRBV27	NA	TRBJ2-7	CASRPARASEQYF
TRBV20-1	TRBD2	TRBJ2-3	CSAPTSGPQYF
TRBV24-1	NA	TRBJ2-5	CATSDLGGGPRGETQYF
TRBV6-2/TRBV6-3	NA	TRBJ2-3	CASSYSRAGGGGRDTQYF
TRBV2	TRBD2	NA	CASSGFAGGHNEQFF
TRBV5-1	TRBD1	TRBJ2-6	CASSLTGVGGANVLTF
TRBV15	NA	TRBJ2-5	CATSRDGQAQETQYF
TRBV10-3	TRBD2	TRBJ2-1	CAISEILADYNEQFF
TRBV2	TRBD1	TRBJ2-5	CASWGPGSRGRRETQYF
TRBV7-2	NA	TRBJ2-3	CASRATGFNTDTQYF